One sample yielded the 25 T cell receptor beta chains listed below, sequenced in a study of STAT5B mutations in CD4+ large granular lymphocyte leukemia. TCRdb's table, derived via immunoSEQ multiplex PCR, lists solely in-frame clones and lacks some. The table lists about 48,000 clones, around 70% of them singletons. The sample consisted of CD4+ T cells from blood buffy coats. The receptors originated from a human donor in good health.

The V call is TRBV4-2, the J call TRBJ2-2; 7 nucleotides line up with TRBD2. Germline V gene data show CDR1 as LGHNA and CDR2 as YNFKEQ. V trimming: 2 bases; J trimming: 5 bases; junction bases outside the gene matches: 5. The CDR3 has 15 amino acids. As DNA, the CDR3 is TGTGCCAGCAGCCAAACCAGCGGGGCTACCGGGGAGCTGTTTTTT. It specifies CASSQTSGATGELFF.

The CDR3 DNA is TGTGCCAGTAGTATCGGGACAGGCGGAAGGGAAAAACTGTTTTTT. This codes for CASSIGTGGREKLFF. The V and J genes are TRBV19 and TRBJ1-4; 8 bases are shared with TRBD1. The CDR3 extends over 15 amino acids. Trimming at V came to 3 bases and at J to 8 bases, leaving 8 bases not matched to a gene. CDR1 is LNHDA, CDR2 SQIVND, per germline (reference sequence).

The chain recombines TRBV9 with TRBJ2-2; no firm D call. V was clipped by 3 bases and J by 7 bases, with 16 bases between them. CDR1 and CDR2 from the germline V gene are SGDLS and YYNGEE. The CDR3 is 15 amino acids. CDR3 loop: CASSERLGDGGELFF. CDR3 nucleotide sequence: TGTGCCAGCAGCGAGAGGTTGGGTGATGGCGGGGAGCTGTTTTTT.

The chain employs TRBV7-3 and TRBJ2-1; TRBD1 matches at 11 bases. Germline trimming cut 5 bases from V and 9 bases from J; bases unmatched to any gene: 9. Germline lookup yields CDR1 SGHTA and CDR2 FQGTGA. This CDR3 is built from 15 residues. The CDR3 is CASSDGQGARIEQFF. The CDR3 DNA sequence: TGTGCCAGCAGCGACGGACAGGGGGCGAGGATTGAGCAGTTCTTC.

CDR3 DNA: TGTGCCAGCAGTCCAACTGGCTCTACCGGGGAGCTGTTTTTT. This codes for CASSPTGSTGELFF. The J gene is TRBJ2-2, the V gene TRBV2, with D unresolved. V was clipped by 5 bases and J by 5 bases, with 12 bases between them. Germline V CDR1 and CDR2: SNHLY, FYNNEI. CDR3 length equals 14 residues.

The gene calls are TRBV7-9 and TRBJ2-7; unclear D gene. V lost 2 bases, J lost 0 bases, and 5 bases lay in between. Germline-derived CDR1 and CDR2 are SEHNR and FQNEAQ (reference sequence). This CDR3 contains 13 residues. In DNA, the CDR3 is TGTGCCAGCAGCTTACAGAGCTCCTACGAGCAGTACGTC. It specifies CASSLQSSYEQYV.

This chain connects TRBV5-5 to TRBJ2-3; TRBD1 might be the D (5 bases). From germline, CDR1 is SGHKS and CDR2 YYEKEE (reference sequence). The CDR3 length is 15 residues. The V and J ends lost 4 bases and 0 bases respectively, with 12 bases between them. CDR3 sequence: CASSPGFTSTDTQYF. The CDR3 DNA follows: TGTGCCAGCAGCCCAGGGTTCACTAGCACAGATACGCAGTATTTT.

This chain uses TRBV6-1 with TRBJ2-5; D might be TRBD2 (6 bases). CDR3 length: 14 residues. Per germline, CDR1 MNHNS and CDR2 SASEGT. The V end lost 3 bases, the J end lost 4 bases, and 12 bases lay between the germline ends. DNA for the CDR3: TGTGCCAGCAGTGAGGCGGGGATCTTAGAGACCCAGTACTTC. It specifies CASSEAGILETQYF.

This chain joins TRBV10-3 and TRBJ2-3, with D unresolved. This CDR3 has 15 amino acids. The V and J ends lost 6 bases and 0 bases respectively, with 13 bases between them. Germline lookup yields CDR1 ENHRY and CDR2 SYGVKD. CDR3 in DNA: TGTGCCATCAGCCAAGGCGGCGGCAGCACAGATACGCAGTATTTT. It specifies CAISQGGGSTDTQYF.

The chain joins TRBV6-1 to TRBJ1-1; 8 bases fit TRBD1. V shed 2 bases and J 6 bases; nucleotides not matched to a gene: 5. Per germline, CDR1 MNHNS and CDR2 SASEGT. This CDR3 is built from 14 residues. CDR3 sequence: CASSEIRTGPEAFF. CDR3 DNA: TGTGCCAGCAGTGAAATCAGGACAGGGCCTGAAGCTTTCTTT.

The V and J genes are TRBV7-2 and TRBJ2-5; possible D gene TRBD2, 5 bases. The J call may not be correct, given that the DNA end is closer to TRBJ2-7. Germline CDR1 is SGHTA and CDR2 is FQGNSA. The CDR3 totals 13 residues. The CDR3 spells CASSPPGEYEQYF. CDR3 sequence (DNA): TGTGCCAGCAGCCCGCCCGGGGAGTACGAGCAGTACTTC.

The chain uses TRBV30 and TRBJ1-1; D remains unclear. Trimming shortened V by 4 bases and J by 2 bases, and 5 bases separated the two germline ends. Germline V gene data show CDR1 as GTSNPN and CDR2 as SVGIG (reference sequence). The CDR3 is 11 amino acids. The CDR3 DNA is TGTGCCTGGACACTTAACACTGAAGCTTTCTTT. Translating gives CAWTLNTEAFF.

This chain uses TRBV27 with TRBJ2-1; 12 bases map to TRBD2. The CDR3 runs to 15 residues. V shed 6 bases, J shed 10 bases, and the junction held 10 bases outside the gene matches. In germline, CDR1 is MNHEY, CDR2 SMNVEV (reference sequence). CDR3 sequence (DNA): TGTGCCAGCAGCCGCGGAGGACTAGCGGGGCCCGAGCAGTTCTTC. Translated: CASSRGGLAGPEQFF.

The genes are TRBV5-1 and TRBJ2-2; 7 positions match TRBD2. J gave up 4 bases and V 3 bases, and 6 bases lay outside the gene matches. Germline assignment: CDR1 SGHRS and CDR2 YFSETQ. This CDR3 is 15 amino acids long. CDR3 nucleotides: TGCGCCAGCAGCTCGGGACCGGGGGGCACCGGGGAGCTGTTTTTT. This encodes CASSSGPGGTGELFF.

The rearrangement joins TRBV19 to TRBJ2-5, with D possibly TRBD2 on 6 matching bases. Trimming left V 6 bases short and J 1 base short, with 12 bases between. Germline CDR1 and CDR2: LNHDA and SQIVND (reference sequence). The CDR3 is made up of 14 amino acids. Here the CDR3 reads CASSFVGGQETQYF. As DNA, the CDR3 is TGTGCCAGTAGCTTTGTGGGGGGCCAAGAGACCCAGTACTTC.

The chain joins TRBV5-6 to TRBJ2-7, with unresolved D. Trimming took 4 bases from V and 4 from J, leaving 21 bases between them. CDR1 and CDR2 (germline): SGHDT, YYEEEE. This CDR3 is 16 amino acids long. The CDR3 coding sequence is TGTGCCAGCAGCCCAACCGGGTCCCGTGCCGTTTACGAGCAGTACTTC. Protein product: CASSPTGSRAVYEQYF.

The V call is TRBV18, the J call TRBJ1-3; D is perhaps TRBD1 (5 bases). V lost 0 bases to trimming and J lost 2 bases, with 8 bases between them. CDR1 and CDR2 from the germline V gene are KGHSH and LQKENI. This CDR3 is 15 amino acids long. CDR3 amino acids: CASSPPGGPGNTIYF. The CDR3 DNA reads as TGTGCCAGCTCACCACCGGGGGGACCTGGAAACACCATATATTTT.

This chain connects TRBV28 to TRBJ2-5, with 7 bases that match TRBD1. The ends lost 3 bases at V and 2 bases at J; junction bases unmatched: 9. The CDR3 length is 16 residues. In germline, CDR1 is MDHEN, CDR2 SYDVKM. The CDR3 sequence is CASSFRPQGQQETQYF. CDR3 nucleotide sequence: TGTGCCAGCAGTTTCAGACCACAGGGGCAACAAGAGACCCAGTACTTC.

This chain links TRBV7-2 with TRBJ2-2; D perhaps matches TRBD1 (6 bases). Per germline, CDR1 SGHTA and CDR2 FQGNSA. This CDR3 is 15 amino acids long. Trimming removed 5 bases from V and 5 bases from J, with 15 bases in between. The CDR3 region has the DNA TGTGCCAGCAGCATATACAGGGTGTCGACCGGGGAGCTGTTTTTT. Translated: CASSIYRVSTGELFF.

As DNA, the CDR3 is TGCGCCAGCACCACCGGGACGCGGGGGGCGGGAGATACGCAGTATTTT. This codes for CASTTGTRGAGDTQYF. The chain joins TRBV5-1 to TRBJ2-3; TRBD2 agrees at 8 bases. The CDR3 length is 16 residues. V shed 6 bases, J shed 5 bases, and the junction held 14 bases outside the gene matches. In germline, CDR1 is SGHRS, CDR2 YFSETQ.

The chain carries TRBV28 and TRBJ1-2; no reliable D call. The CDR3 is made up of 13 amino acids. Germline V lookup: CDR1 MDHEN, CDR2 SYDVKM. V lost 6 bases, J lost 0 bases, and 8 bases lay in between. DNA of the CDR3: TGTGCCAGCAGGGAGGGCTCTAACTATGGCTACACCTTC. Protein product: CASREGSNYGYTF.

V is TRBV7-9 and J is TRBJ2-7, with D possibly TRBD1 on 5 matching bases. Trimming cost V 6 bases and J 0 bases, with 12 bases left between them. There are 14 residues in the CDR3. Germline assignment: CDR1 SEHNR and CDR2 FQNEAQ (reference sequence). The CDR3 here is CASSADTTSYEQYF. The CDR3, as DNA: TGTGCCAGCAGTGCGGACACTACCTCCTACGAGCAGTACTTC.

The V gene is TRBV2, the J gene TRBJ2-5; TRBD1 agrees at 10 bases. V shed 6 bases, J shed 2 bases, and the junction held 3 bases outside the gene matches. The CDR3 extends over 14 amino acids. From germline, CDR1 is SNHLY and CDR2 FYNNEI. CDR3 loop: CASSGTGEQETQYF. CDR3 bases: TGTGCCAGCAGCGGGACAGGGGAGCAAGAGACCCAGTACTTC.

This sequence joins TRBV30 and TRBJ1-2, with 8 bases fitting TRBD1. The CDR3 is 14 residues long. V was clipped by 0 bases and J by 5 bases; unmatched bases: 5. Germline V gives CDR1 GTSNPN, CDR2 SVGIG (reference sequence). The CDR3 nucleotides read TGTGCCTGGAGTGTATTTCAGGGGGCGTATGGCTACACCTTC. Protein product: CAWSVFQGAYGYTF.

This chain connects TRBV27 to TRBJ1-4, with a tentative D call TRBD1 (5 bases). Germline CDR1 and CDR2: MNHEY and SMNVEV (reference sequence). There are 18 residues in the CDR3. V dropped 1 base and J dropped 0 bases, with 15 bases sitting between them. CDR3 region: CASSLYLSGGATNEKLFF. The CDR3 DNA follows: TGTGCCAGCAGTTTATATTTGTCCGGGGGGGCAACTAATGAAAAACTGTTTTTT.